This T cell receptor (beta chain) was observed in a study of vaccination effects on CD4 cells after COVID-19. Study details: Post-vaccine specimens were collected at a median of 72 days following the second dose.

In germline, CDR1 is LNHDA, CDR2 SQIVND (reference sequence). The CDR3 covers 15 residues. V gave up 5 bases and J gave up 7 bases, with 18 bases separating them. Sequencing used immunoSEQ multiplex PCR; TCRdb keeps in-frame clones, though not all of them. The sample records about 33,000 clones, about four fifths being singletons. Before sequencing took place, the ViraFEST assay used viral peptide pools to expand antigen-specific CD4+ T cells. With approximately 10 days of culture completed, CD4+ T cells were isolated. Either the BNT162b2 or mRNA-1273 vaccine was given to participants in two doses. None of these healthy vaccinees had been infected with SARS-CoV-2 before vaccination. Comments on this clone: Antigen unknown.

Sequenced material: CD4+ T cells from PBMCs cultured with HCoV-NL63 spike peptides, taken after COVID-19 vaccination. The clonotype originates from a human donor who received a COVID-19 vaccine. Some clones in this sample may be carry-over from other donors' samples. The rearrangement joins TRBV19 to TRBJ1-5, with D maybe TRBD1 (5 bases). The CDR3 region has the DNA TGTGCCAGTAGTGTGGGGATAGGGGTTCAACAGCCCCAGCATTTT. Amino acids: CASSVGIGVQQPQHF.